This is a list of T cell receptor beta chains from one sample in a study of blood T cell repertoires in COVID-19. The table came from immunoSEQ multiplex PCR; TCRdb's copy has only in-frame clones and leaves some out. Found here are roughly 390,000 clones, 85% of them singletons; the top ten hold approximately 3.6%. What was sequenced was peripheral blood. These receptors came from a woman between 18 and 30 years old with acute or convalescent COVID-19. Each CDR3 is given with its conserved first and last residue. D genes are given only for firm matches. Some rows have no size entry. The others give once, few or many, or a class for an expanded clone.

. . TRBJ2-7 TRBV19 CASSPALGTHSYEQYF TGTGCCAGTAGCCCCGCCTTGGGGACACACTCCTACGAGCAGTACTTC
. TRBD2 TRBJ2-7 TRBV5-4 CASSLGDSGESSYEQYF TGTGCCAGCAGCTTGGGGGATAGCGGGGAGAGCTCCTACGAGCAGTACTTC
. TRBD1 TRBJ1-4 TRBV5-1 CASSRGQGRIVGEKLFF TGCGCCAGCAGCCGAGGACAGGGGAGAATTGTCGGTGAAAAACTGTTTTTT
few . TRBJ2-7 TRBV14 CASSQGRDSSYYEQYF TGTGCCAGCAGCCAAGGTCGGGACTCGTCGTACTACGAGCAGTACTTC
. . TRBJ2-3 TRBV9 CASSVLAVSTDTQYF TGTGCCAGCAGCGTATTAGCAGTTAGCACAGATACGCAGTATTTT
. . TRBJ2-7 TRBV6-5 CASSYLRDSYEQYF TGTGCCAGCAGTTACCTGAGGGACTCCTACGAGCAGTACTTC
. TRBD1 TRBJ2-1 TRBV7-8 CASSPGGSYNEQFF TGTGCCAGCAGCCCAGGGGGCAGTTACAATGAGCAGTTCTTC
. TRBD1 TRBJ2-2 TRBV7-8 CASSEKGQGDFTGELFF TGTGCCAGCAGCGAAAAGGGGCAGGGGGATTTCACCGGGGAGCTGTTTTTT
. TRBD1 TRBJ1-2 TRBV5-1 CASPPGQMIYGYTF TGCGCCAGTCCCCCGGGACAGATGATCTATGGCTACACCTTC
once . TRBJ1-5 TRBV27 CASWAGDSNQPQHF TGTGCCAGCTGGGCAGGGGATAGCAATCAGCCCCAGCATTTT
few . TRBJ1-2 TRBV6-4 CASSDGAQNGYTF TGTGCCAGCAGTGACGGAGCGCAGAATGGCTACACCTTC
few . TRBJ1-2 TRBV2 CASIPGLSRGYGYTF TGTGCCAGCATCCCGGGCCTCTCGCGGGGCTATGGCTACACCTTC
. TRBD1 TRBJ2-2 TRBV27 CASRWTGRTGELFF TGTGCCAGCAGATGGACAGGGAGGACCGGGGAGCTGTTTTTT
. . TRBJ1-2 TRBV4-2 CASSQDGGRSFGYTF TGTGCCAGCAGCCAAGATGGTGGCAGGTCGTTTGGCTACACCTTC
. . TRBJ1-3 TRBV9 CASSVEGGAGNTIYF TGTGCCAGCAGCGTAGAAGGCGGAGCTGGAAACACCATATATTTT
. TRBD1 TRBJ1-1 TRBV28 CASSSRQGGTEAFF TGTGCCAGCAGTTCCAGGCAGGGGGGAACTGAAGCTTTCTTT
. . TRBJ2-1 TRBV30 CAWSVGEPEEQFF TGTGCCTGGAGTGTCGGGGAGCCCGAAGAGCAGTTCTTC
. . TRBJ1-2 TRBV3-1/TRBV3-2 CASSPGRGHGYTF TGTGCCAGCAGCCCGGGCAGGGGTCATGGCTACACCTTC
few TRBD1 TRBJ2-1 TRBV19 CASSTGGSYNEQFF TGTGCCAGTAGTACAGGGGGCTCCTACAATGAGCAGTTCTTC
. . TRBJ2-2 TRBV9 CASSLQTSIGTGELFF TGTGCCAGCAGCCTCCAAACTAGTATCGGCACCGGGGAGCTGTTTTTT